This TCR beta chain was identified during a study of blood T cell repertoires in COVID-19. About the study: Sites across the United States, Italy and Spain contributed samples from acute and convalescent COVID-19. PBMCs, B-cell-depleted T cells, or T cells provided the cDNA or gDNA that made up the material.

From germline, CDR1 is SGHNT and CDR2 YENEEA. J gave up 5 bases and V 4 bases, and 6 bases lay outside the gene matches. The CDR3 length is 16 residues. This clone was detected a few times. Per the original methods: Quantification of nucleated cells was approximated via reference gene primer amplification. Clones were sequenced by immunoSEQ multiplex PCR, and TCRdb holds only the in-frame ones, with some missing. That table gives V, J and clone size, and the DNA gave D and trimming. The table lists more than 85,000 clones, roughly 88% of them singletons. V gene TRBV11-3 combines with J gene TRBJ2-2, with TRBD2 identical over 11 bases. This TCR derives from a woman older than 75 with active or convalescent COVID-19. Sequenced input: peripheral blood. The CDR3 loop is CASSSLAGGLTGELFF. The CDR3 coding sequence is TGTGCCAGCAGCTCGCTAGCGGGAGGTCTTACCGGGGAGCTGTTTTTT.